What follows are 30 T cell receptor beta chains derived from one specimen sequenced in a study of response to subunit inactivated influenza vaccine. TCRdb itself ran the RT-PCR reads through MiXCR, one entry per CDR3 protein. The sample carries roughly 570,000 distinct CDR3 sequences, about 15% recorded once. The sequences come from PBMCs from blood, collected about 12 days after vaccination. These TCRs come from a man aged 50 to 60 who received an inactivated influenza vaccine.

The gene calls are TRBV28 and TRBJ2-1; D is perhaps TRBD2 (6 bases). CDR1 MDHEN and CDR2 SYDVKM come from the germline V gene. There are 13 residues in the CDR3. V dropped 5 bases and J dropped 5 bases, with 10 bases sitting between them. The CDR3 reads CASSVGRDNEQFF. The CDR3 DNA follows: TGTGCCAGCAGTGTCGGGAGAGACAATGAGCAGTTCTTC.

The chain couples TRBV14 to TRBJ1-6; D perhaps matches TRBD1 (5 bases). V lost 2 bases and J lost 7, with 12 bases in between. This CDR3 comprises 15 residues. CDR1 is SGHDN, CDR2 FVKESK, per germline. The CDR3 DNA is TGTGCCAGCAGCCAATTCGGGGCGCTCAATTCACCCCTCCACTTT. It yields the protein CASSQFGALNSPLHF.

CDR3 DNA sequence: TGCGCCAGCAGCCAGCGGAGTATGGACGAGCAGTACTTC. Its translation: CASSQRSMDEQYF. The rearrangement links TRBV5-1 to TRBJ2-7; TRBD2 is a possible D gene (5 bases). CDR1 is SGHRS and CDR2 is YFSETQ in the germline V gene. The CDR3 has 13 residues. Trimming pared 4 bases from V and 5 bases from J, leaving 13 bases between.

In this sample, this clonotype turned up a few times. The gene calls are TRBV7-9 and TRBJ2-5, with D perhaps TRBD2 (6 bases). Germline CDR1 is SEHNR and CDR2 is FQNEAQ (reference sequence). The CDR3 has 10 amino acids. Trimming left V 8 bases short and J 5 bases short, with 6 bases between. CDR3 nucleotides: TGTGCCAGCGGGACTGAGACCCAGTACTTC. It encodes CASGTETQYF.

CDR3 residues: CSAKRLAEETQYF. CDR3 bases: TGCAGTGCTAAAAGACTAGCGGAAGAGACCCAGTACTTC. The V and J genes are TRBV20-1 and TRBJ2-5; the match to TRBD2 covers 9 bases. The CDR3 is 13 amino acids. Germline loops: CDR1 DFQATT, CDR2 SNEGSKA (reference sequence). V gave up 4 bases and J gave up 3 bases; unmatched junction bases: 3.

The V gene is TRBV20-1, the J gene TRBJ2-3, with 12 bases matching TRBD2. The germline gives CDR1 DFQATT, CDR2 SNEGSKA (reference sequence). V was pared by 0 bases and J by 6 bases, with 16 bases of the junction left unmatched. The CDR3 contains 19 residues. This CDR3 is CSARDQGLAGRGGLDTQYF. CDR3 nucleotides: TGCAGTGCTAGAGATCAAGGACTAGCGGGGAGGGGTGGGTTGGATACGCAGTATTTT.

This clonotype occurred a few times. The chain couples TRBV25-1 to TRBJ2-3; 13 positions match TRBD2. Germline assignment: CDR1 MGHDK and CDR2 SYGVNS. V was pared by 2 bases and J by 1 base, with 3 bases of the junction left unmatched. This CDR3 has 17 amino acids. The CDR3 reads CASSEGLAGARTDTQYF. In nucleotides, the CDR3 is TGTGCCAGCAGTGAAGGACTAGCGGGGGCCCGCACAGATACGCAGTATTTT.

This clonotype was counted only a few times. The rearrangement joins TRBV12-3 or TRBV12-4 to TRBJ2-3; D remains ambiguous. Trimming cost V 2 bases and J 1 base, with 7 bases left between them. The CDR3 totals 14 residues. The CDR3 here is CASSLLYGTDTQYF. CDR3 coding DNA: TGTGCCAGCAGTTTATTGTACGGCACAGATACGCAGTATTTT.

The chain couples TRBV20-1 to TRBJ1-2; 9 bases fit TRBD1. This CDR3 is 13 amino acids long. The V gene's germline CDR1 is DFQATT and CDR2 SNEGSKA (reference sequence). The V and J ends lost 3 bases and 5 bases, in that order; junction bases with no gene match: 4. CDR3 region: CSASTGTGYGYTF. CDR3 nucleotide sequence: TGCAGTGCTAGCACCGGGACAGGGTATGGCTACACCTTC.

The genes are TRBV20-1 and TRBJ2-3; 10 bases align to TRBD2. Germline assignment: CDR1 DFQATT and CDR2 SNEGSKA (reference sequence). CDR3 length: 19 residues. V shed 5 bases, J shed 2 bases, and the junction held 19 bases outside the gene matches. CDR3: CSAWGILAGGVLLTDTQYF. The CDR3 DNA is TGCAGTGCTTGGGGAATATTAGCGGGAGGCGTCCTCCTCACAGATACGCAGTATTTT.

The chain employs TRBV29-1 and TRBJ2-7, with 9 bases matching TRBD1. Per germline, CDR1 SQVTM and CDR2 ANQGSEA. There are 13 residues in the CDR3. The V segment lost 7 bases and the J segment 2 bases; nucleotides outside the gene matches: 6. Written as DNA, the CDR3 is TGCAGCGCACGACAGGGGGGGGCCTACGAGCAGTACTTC. It specifies CSARQGGAYEQYF.

There are many counts of this clonotype. This CDR3 is CASSFGNTGELFF. The CDR3 nucleotides read TGCGCCAGCAGCTTCGGGAACACCGGGGAGCTGTTTTTT. The gene calls are TRBV5-1 and TRBJ2-2, with D unclear. The germline V gene has CDR1 SGHRS and CDR2 YFSETQ. The CDR3 length is 13 residues. Trimming pared 2 bases from V and 1 base from J, leaving 3 bases between. Full variable domain (remainder filled in from reference TRBV5-1 and TRBJ2-2): KAGVTQTPRYLIKTRGQQVTLSCSPISGHRSVSWYQQTPGQGLQFLFEYFSETQRNKGNFPGRFSGRQFSNSRSEMNVSTLELGDSALYLCASSFGNTGELFFGEGSRLTVL.

This clonotype was counted a few times. J is TRBJ2-7 and V is TRBV12-3 or TRBV12-4; D is perhaps TRBD1 (6 bases). V was clipped by 5 bases and J by 2 bases, with 10 bases between them. This CDR3 is 13 amino acids long. CDR3 nucleotides: TGTGCCAGCAGTGAAACAGGGCCCTACGAGCAGTACTTC. Translation: CASSETGPYEQYF.

There are a few counts of this clonotype. This rearrangement joins TRBV5-1 to TRBJ2-7, with 9 positions matching TRBD1. The CDR3 covers 14 residues. The trim removed 3 bases at V and 2 bases at J, leaving 3 bases unmatched. Germline loops: CDR1 SGHRS, CDR2 YFSETQ. This CDR3 is CASSSTGGTYEQYF. The CDR3 DNA follows: TGCGCCAGCAGCTCGACAGGGGGTACCTACGAGCAGTACTTC.

This rearrangement joins TRBV7-2 to TRBJ1-2; D is ambiguous. There are 13 residues in the CDR3. Trimming left V 4 bases short and J 8 bases short, with 14 bases between. The germline V gene encodes CDR1 SGHTA and CDR2 FQGNSA. The CDR3 DNA follows: TGTGCCAGCAGCTCGCGTCCTTCGGTGGGCTACACCTTC. Amino acid sequence: CASSSRPSVGYTF.

The V gene is TRBV7-9, the J gene TRBJ2-1; tentative D call: TRBD2 (7 bases). The CDR3 sequence is 17 residues long. Germline V gene sequence: CDR1 SEHNR, CDR2 FQNEAQ (reference sequence). V lost 3 bases, J lost 3 bases, and 18 bases lay in between. For the CDR3, the DNA is TGTGCCAGCAGCTTGGGGGGGGGCGCTGGTTTCTACAATGAGCAGTTCTTC. The encoded protein is CASSLGGGAGFYNEQFF.

This chain links TRBV6-2 or TRBV6-3 with TRBJ2-7; no definite D call. Trimming took off 0 bases at V and 7 bases at J, with 7 bases between the two ends. CDR3 length: 12 residues. Germline CDR1 and CDR2: MNHEY and SVGEGT. The CDR3 nucleotides are TGTGCCAGCAGTTACTCGGTACGTGAGCAGTACTTC. It yields the protein CASSYSVREQYF.

The rearrangement links TRBV3-1 to TRBJ1-1; possible D gene TRBD1, 5 bases. Trimming cost V 1 base and J 3 bases, with 6 bases left between them. This CDR3 spans 13 amino acids. CDR1 and CDR2 (germline): LGHDT, YNNKEL (reference sequence). DNA of the CDR3: TGTGCCAGCAGCCAAGTGGGACACACTGAAGCTTTCTTT. Translated: CASSQVGHTEAFF.

This sequence joins TRBV29-1 and TRBJ1-3, with unresolved D. CDR3 length: 16 amino acids. Germline CDR1 and CDR2: SQVTM and ANQGSEA. Trimming took off 0 bases at V and 0 bases at J, with 12 bases between the two ends. CDR3 residues: CSVEEYRWYSGNTIYF. CDR3 DNA: TGCAGCGTTGAAGAATATAGATGGTACTCTGGAAACACCATATATTTT.

This clonotype has ten or more counts. V and J are TRBV5-1 and TRBJ2-1; the match to TRBD2 covers 11 bases. Losses at the gene ends were 0 bases for V and 3 bases for J; bases not matched to a gene: 8. Germline V gives CDR1 SGHRS, CDR2 YFSETQ. The CDR3 extends over 18 amino acids. CDR3 in DNA: TGCGCCAGCAGCTTGGGGTTACTAGCGGGAGTGCTCTACAATGAGCAGTTCTTC. Translating gives CASSLGLLAGVLYNEQFF.

This clonotype was picked up a small number of times. The CDR3 protein is CAISEGEGSQPQHF. The CDR3, as DNA: TGTGCCATCAGTGAGGGTGAGGGAAGCCAGCCCCAGCATTTT. The chain joins TRBV10-3 to TRBJ1-5; D is undetermined. The CDR3 covers 14 residues. The V end was cut by 2 bases, the J end by 7 bases, with 12 bases between. Germline CDR1 and CDR2: ENHRY and SYGVKD.

J is TRBJ1-1 and V is TRBV6-1, with D perhaps matching TRBD1 (5 bases). Trimming pared 9 bases from V and 6 bases from J, leaving 20 bases between. The germline gives CDR1 MNHNS, CDR2 SASEGT. The CDR3 loop spans 14 amino acids. CDR3 sequence reads: CASSRAGGSAEAFF. CDR3 sequence (DNA): TGTGCCAGTAGTAGGGCTGGGGGGTCGGCTGAAGCTTTCTTT.

This clonotype was observed many times. The rearrangement links TRBV27 to TRBJ2-1; D not resolved. CDR3 length: 15 amino acids. The V end lost 6 bases, the J end lost 6 bases, and 18 bases lay between the germline ends. Germline assignment: CDR1 MNHEY and CDR2 SMNVEV (reference sequence). CDR3 sequence: CASSSTLMAPNEQFF. CDR3 nucleotides: TGTGCCAGCAGCTCTACATTGATGGCTCCCAATGAGCAGTTCTTC.

This clonotype was observed a few times. The rearrangement joins TRBV7-3 to TRBJ2-4; tentative D call: TRBD2 (5 bases). Per the germline V gene, CDR1 is SGHTA and CDR2 is FQGTGA. The CDR3 is 14 amino acids. V lost 4 bases, J lost 0 bases, and 7 bases lay in between. The CDR3 sequence: CASSSSGAKNIQYF. The CDR3 nucleotides read TGTGCCAGCAGCTCGAGCGGAGCCAAAAACATTCAGTACTTC.

Ten or more counts support this clonotype. The V gene is TRBV18, the J gene TRBJ2-1, with D unresolved. V was trimmed by 0 bases and J by 6 bases, leaving 12 bases between them. Germline values: CDR1 KGHSH, CDR2 LQKENI. The CDR3 runs to 15 residues. CDR3 sequence: CASSPPALMSNEQFF. DNA of the CDR3: TGTGCCAGCTCACCACCGGCTCTAATGAGCAATGAGCAGTTCTTC.

This clonotype was seen only a few times. The CDR3 region is CASSRGPPGTGTDTQYF. In DNA, the CDR3 is TGTGCCAGCAGCCGAGGACCTCCCGGGACAGGCACAGATACGCAGTATTTT. The chain has TRBV7-2 and TRBJ2-3; 7 bases map to TRBD1. V was clipped by 5 bases and J by 1 base; unmatched bases: 12. The germline V gene has CDR1 SGHTA and CDR2 FQGNSA. This CDR3 region has 17 residues.

This sequence joins TRBV5-6 and TRBJ2-3; 9 bases are a match to TRBD1. Trimming at V came to 2 bases and at J to 3 bases, leaving 7 bases not matched to a gene. The CDR3 is 16 residues long. Looked up from germline, CDR1 is SGHDT and CDR2 is YYEEEE. The CDR3 here is CASSFDTGGSTDTQYF. The CDR3 nucleotides are TGTGCCAGCAGCTTTGATACAGGGGGCTCGACAGATACGCAGTATTTT. Combining the CDR3 with reference TRBV5-6 and TRBJ2-3 gives the whole variable domain DAGVTQSPTHLIKTRGQQVTLRCSPKSGHDTVSWYQQALGQGPQFIFQYYEEEERQRGNFPDRFSGHQFPNYSSELNVNALLLGDSALYLCASSFDTGGSTDTQYFGPGTRLTVL.

At least ten counts were recorded for this clonotype. The chain combines TRBV7-2 with TRBJ2-1, with D perhaps TRBD1 (5 bases). The V end was cut by 7 bases, the J end by 5 bases, with 15 bases between. CDR3 length: 14 residues. In germline, CDR1 is SGHTA, CDR2 FQGNSA. The CDR3 spells CASNLGLGHNEQFF. CDR3 DNA: TGTGCCAGCAATTTGGGATTGGGGCACAATGAGCAGTTCTTC. The variable domain in full, with the rest retrieved from reference TRBV7-2 and TRBJ2-1, is GAGVSQSPSNKVTEKGKDVELRCDPISGHTALYWYRQSLGQGLEFLIYFQGNSAPDKSGLPSDRFSAERTGGSVSTLTIQRTQQEDSAVYLCASNLGLGHNEQFFGPGTRLTVL.

This chain links TRBV3-1 with TRBJ2-5; 7 bases are shared with TRBD2. The CDR3 is made up of 12 amino acids. Trimming cost V 7 bases and J 4 bases; bases outside gene matches: 3. Germline V gene data show CDR1 as LGHDT and CDR2 as YNNKEL (reference sequence). CDR3 amino acids: CASKLAGETQYF. The CDR3 region has the DNA TGTGCCAGCAAGTTAGCGGGAGAGACCCAGTACTTC.

This clonotype was observed a handful of times. The gene calls are TRBV3-1 and TRBJ2-3; D unclear. The CDR3 spans 14 residues. V lost 2 bases to trimming and J lost 6 bases, with 12 bases between them. CDR1 is LGHDT, CDR2 YNNKEL, per germline (reference sequence). CDR3 coding DNA: TGTGCCAGCAGCCAATGGCATAATCCGGATACGCAGTATTTT. Amino acid sequence: CASSQWHNPDTQYF.